The 26 T cell receptor beta chains reported below all come from one sample, sequenced in a study of blood T cells in healthy people across ages. Then a second PCR, running about 7 to 11 cycles, was carried out with a sample-barcoded 5' primer and a J-beta primer mix. TCRdb itself ran the 5' RACE reads through MiXCR, one entry per CDR3 protein. This table holds around 1.5 million distinct CDR3 sequences, around 35% found once. Sequencing was performed on blood. Receptor source: a woman under 40 in good health.

This clonotype has ten or more counts. CDR3 bases: TGCAGTGCTAGAGATCCTAGCCGGCAAGGCTACAATGAGCAGTTCTTC. Protein sequence: CSARDPSRQGYNEQFF. The chain combines TRBV20-1 with TRBJ2-1; tentative D call: TRBD2 (5 bases). V was clipped by 0 bases and J by 3 bases, with 15 bases between them. Germline CDR1 and CDR2: DFQATT and SNEGSKA (reference sequence). CDR3 length: 16 residues.

About this clonotype: A read error is possible here, since a much larger clone lies one base away. This CDR3 is missing its conserved last phenylalanine or tryptophan, likely due to a read error. The gene calls are TRBV29-1 and TRBJ2-1, with TRBD1 matching 7 bases. J gave up 6 bases and V 6 bases, and 5 bases lay outside the gene matches. Germline CDR1 SQVTM, CDR2 ANQGSEA. This CDR3 has 12 amino acids. The CDR3 DNA reads as TGCAGCGTACACAGGGGTAGCAATGAGCAGTTCGTC. Translating it yields CSVHRGSNEQFV.

This clonotype appeared a few times. The chain is built from TRBV20-1 and TRBJ2-1, with 9 bases identical to TRBD2. Germline-derived CDR1 and CDR2 are DFQATT and SNEGSKA (reference sequence). The CDR3 loop spans 14 amino acids. V lost 6 bases, J lost 4 bases, and 7 bases stayed unmatched. CDR3 DNA: TGCAGTGCCCAGGCGACTAGCGGTTACAATGAGCAGTTCTTC. Protein product: CSAQATSGYNEQFF.

There are a few counts of this clonotype. V gene TRBV3-1 combines with J gene TRBJ2-3; D assignment may be TRBD1 or TRBD2 (5 bases each). This CDR3 has 16 amino acids. V was trimmed by 5 bases and J by 0 bases, leaving 15 bases between them. Germline CDR1 and CDR2: LGHDT and YNNKEL (reference sequence). The DNA for the CDR3 is TGTGCCAGCAGCAGCTCCTGGGGACCTAGCACAGATACGCAGTATTTT. It translates to CASSSSWGPSTDTQYF.

The chain recombines TRBV7-9 with TRBJ2-7; D is uncertain. The ends were cut back, 5 bases at V and 5 bases at J, with 19 bases in the middle. The germline V gene has CDR1 SEHNR and CDR2 FQNEAQ (reference sequence). The CDR3 has 15 amino acids. The CDR3 nucleotides are TGTGCCAGCAGCCCCAGCCCCCAGTCCGGCCACGAGCAGTACTTC. Residues: CASSPSPQSGHEQYF.

This clonotype has just a few counts. This chain joins TRBV6-1 and TRBJ1-4, with a weak D call TRBD1 (5 bases). The CDR3 runs to 21 residues. V was shortened by 7 bases and J by 3 bases, with 33 bases between the two germline ends. Germline CDR1 MNHNS, CDR2 SASEGT. For the CDR3, the DNA is TGTGCCAGCACCGCGGGGGTGGGTTACATTTCTGGTATCGGCCCTAATGAAAAACTGTTTTTT. The encoded protein is CASTAGVGYISGIGPNEKLFF.

The chain uses TRBV9 and TRBJ1-2; tentatively, D is TRBD1 (5 bases). The CDR3 has 16 residues. Trimming cost V 1 base and J 0 bases, with 13 bases left between them. Per germline, CDR1 SGDLS and CDR2 YYNGEE. CDR3 residues: CASSVSRGTTNYGYTF. CDR3 sequence (DNA): TGTGCCAGCAGCGTATCTAGGGGCACCACTAACTATGGCTACACCTTC.

This clonotype was picked up a small number of times. The rearrangement joins TRBV20-1 to TRBJ1-1; no firm D call. This CDR3 region has 13 residues. Trimming took 5 bases from V and 0 from J, leaving 10 bases between them. Germline V gives CDR1 DFQATT, CDR2 SNEGSKA (reference sequence). The CDR3 spells CSASDGLNTEAFF. The CDR3 DNA is TGCAGTGCTTCCGACGGATTGAACACTGAAGCTTTCTTT.

The chain links TRBV20-1 to TRBJ2-1; 10 bases agree with TRBD2. Germline loops: CDR1 DFQATT, CDR2 SNEGSKA (reference sequence). Trimming at V came to 2 bases and at J to 4 bases, leaving 5 bases not matched to a gene. The CDR3 contains 15 residues. CDR3 DNA sequence: TGCAGTGCTAGAAAGCGGGAGGGCCGATACAATGAGCAGTTCTTC. Translating gives CSARKREGRYNEQFF.

J is TRBJ1-6 and V is TRBV7-9, with D possibly TRBD1 on 6 matching bases. This CDR3 has 13 residues. The V and J ends lost 1 base and 15 bases respectively, with 13 bases between them. Germline V gene lookup returns CDR1 SEHNR and CDR2 FQNEAQ (reference sequence). CDR3: CASSLGPGAYLHF. Written as DNA, the CDR3 is TGTGCCAGCAGCTTAGGACCGGGGGCCTACCTCCACTTT.

As regards this clonotype: A read error may explain this, as a much larger clone is one base away. This CDR3 is CASSKQTGLLGEQFF. The CDR3 DNA reads as TGTGCCAGCAGTAAACAGACAGGCCTCCTGGGCGAGCAGTTCTTC. This chain links TRBV6-6 with TRBJ2-1; a weak D match, TRBD1 (6 bases). Trimming cost V 5 bases and J 10 bases, with 21 bases left between them. This CDR3 contains 15 residues. Germline V gives CDR1 MNHNY, CDR2 SVGAGI (reference sequence).

The sample holds many counts of this clonotype. This chain connects TRBV20-1 to TRBJ2-7, with D perhaps matching TRBD1 or TRBD2 (6 bases each). Germline V CDR1 and CDR2: DFQATT, SNEGSKA (reference sequence). CDR3 length: 14 residues. The V and J ends lost 1 base and 4 bases respectively, with 14 bases between them. CDR3 DNA: TGCAGTGCTAGAGTTCCGGAGGGACAATACGAGCAGTACTTC. It translates to CSARVPEGQYEQYF.

Only a few counts were recorded for this clonotype. V and J are TRBV20-1 and TRBJ2-1; no clear D gene. V lost 1 base, J lost 4 bases, and 5 bases lay in between. The CDR3 contains 12 residues. Germline loops: CDR1 DFQATT, CDR2 SNEGSKA (reference sequence). The CDR3 nucleotides read TGCAGTGCTAGAGTAACTTACAATGAGCAGTTCTTC. Translated: CSARVTYNEQFF.

This clonotype was observed a handful of times. The chain has TRBV4-2 and TRBJ1-1, with 7 bases aligning to TRBD1. With 4 bases clipped from V and 1 base from J, the junction kept 9 bases outside the gene matches. CDR1 and CDR2 from the germline V gene are LGHNA and YNFKEQ. The CDR3 length is 16 residues. This CDR3 is CASSRLMDRTNTEAFF. In DNA form, the CDR3 reads TGTGCCAGCAGCCGACTGATGGACAGGACGAACACTGAAGCTTTCTTT.

Written as DNA, the CDR3 is TGTGCCAGCAGTTACAAGGGGGCTAACTATGGCTACACCTTC. This codes for CASSYKGANYGYTF. V gene TRBV6-5 combines with J gene TRBJ1-2; D is possibly TRBD1 (6 bases). V was shortened by 2 bases and J by 0 bases, with 7 bases between the two germline ends. The germline V gene has CDR1 MNHEY and CDR2 SVGAGI. There are 14 residues in the CDR3.

This clonotype was picked up a small number of times. The chain joins TRBV28 to TRBJ1-5, with 10 bases aligning to TRBD1. The CDR3 sequence is 17 residues long. CDR1 and CDR2 from the germline V gene are MDHEN and SYDVKM. The ends lost 5 bases at V and 1 base at J; junction bases unmatched: 8. The CDR3 coding sequence is TGTGCCAGCAGTGACCGGGACAGGGGAGGAAGCAATCAGCCCCAGCATTTT. Its translation is CASSDRDRGGSNQPQHF. Together with reference TRBV28 and TRBJ1-5, the CDR3 gives the full variable domain: DVKVTQSSRYLVKRTGEKVFLECVQDMDHENMFWYRQDPGLGLRLIYFSYDVKMKEKGDIPEGYSVSREKKERFSLILESASTNQTSMYLCASSDRDRGGSNQPQHFGDGTRLSIL.

This chain connects TRBV9 to TRBJ2-4; D remains ambiguous. The tail of the sequence fits TRBJ2-5 better, so the J call may be wrong. This CDR3 is built from 13 residues. CDR1 SGDLS and CDR2 YYNGEE come from the germline V gene. The CDR3 loop reads CASSVALGETQYF. Written as DNA, the CDR3 is TGTGCCAGCAGCGTAGCCTTAGGGGAGACCCAGTACTTC.

The CDR3 spells CSARGSGSNSGANVLTF. The CDR3 region has the DNA TGCAGTGCTAGAGGGAGCGGGAGTAATTCTGGGGCCAACGTCCTGACTTTC. J is TRBJ2-6 and V is TRBV20-1; 8 bases match TRBD2. CDR3 length: 17 amino acids. Germline V gene data show CDR1 as DFQATT and CDR2 as SNEGSKA (reference sequence). J was trimmed by 1 base and V by 1 base; bases with no gene match: 6.

This clonotype was detected only a few times. The chain links TRBV10-3 to TRBJ1-2, with D maybe TRBD1 (6 bases). The CDR3 contains 13 residues. Germline loops: CDR1 ENHRY, CDR2 SYGVKD. Trimming stripped 10 bases from V and 4 bases from J, with 16 bases between. The CDR3 sequence: CATEQGPLYGYTF. The CDR3 nucleotides read TGTGCCACAGAACAGGGACCTCTCTATGGCTACACCTTC.

This rearrangement joins TRBV5-4 to TRBJ1-6; D not certain. The CDR3 length is 13 residues. Between the trimmed V and J ends, which lost 9 bases and 9 bases, there was a span of 16 bases. Germline V gives CDR1 SGHNT, CDR2 YYREEE (reference sequence). The CDR3 region is CATRGWQASPLHF. The CDR3 DNA reads as TGTGCCACTCGCGGTTGGCAGGCTTCACCCCTCCACTTT.

The rearrangement uses TRBV2 and TRBJ1-1, with 9 bases aligning to TRBD1. Unmatched junction bases numbered 8, after V lost 3 bases and J lost 3 bases. This CDR3 contains 16 residues. Germline V lookup: CDR1 SNHLY, CDR2 FYNNEI. CDR3 loop: CASSDRTGGADTEAFF. The CDR3 DNA sequence: TGTGCCAGCAGTGATCGAACAGGGGGCGCCGACACTGAAGCTTTCTTT.

V and J are TRBV7-2 and TRBJ2-7; 14 bases fit TRBD2. Looked up from germline, CDR1 is SGHTA and CDR2 is FQGNSA. The CDR3 spans 16 residues. The J segment lost 3 bases and the V segment lost 3 bases, leaving 4 bases of the junction unmatched. The CDR3 sequence: CASSLGLAGELYEQYF. The CDR3 DNA reads TGTGCCAGCAGCTTGGGACTAGCGGGAGAACTCTACGAGCAGTACTTC.

This clonotype appeared once. The chain links TRBV5-4 to TRBJ2-4; 7 bases are a match to TRBD1. The J call is uncertain, as TRBJ2-7 better fits the DNA end. Germline V gene sequence: CDR1 SGHNT, CDR2 YYREEE (reference sequence). The CDR3 sequence is 17 residues long. The CDR3 loop is CASSLARLDRNDYEQYF. CDR3 DNA sequence: TGTGCCAGCAGCCTAGCTCGTTTGGACAGGAATGACTACGAGCAGTACTTC.

This rearrangement joins TRBV6-6 to TRBJ2-7, with D hard to call. From germline, CDR1 is MNHNY and CDR2 SVGAGI (reference sequence). The CDR3 consists of 13 residues. V shed 0 bases and J shed 4 bases, with 7 bases lying between them. CDR3 nucleotide sequence: TGTGCCAGCAGTTACTCGAACCAATACGAGCAGTACTTC. It translates to CASSYSNQYEQYF.

In this sample, this clonotype turned up a few times. The chain has TRBV4-1 and TRBJ2-7; D is perhaps TRBD1 (6 bases). Germline V gives CDR1 MGHRA, CDR2 YSYEKL. The CDR3 has 16 amino acids. V gave up 0 bases and J gave up 2 bases, with 14 bases separating them. The CDR3 DNA reads TGCGCCAGCAGCCAAGATACAGGGCGGCGGACCTACGAGCAGTACTTC. Its protein is CASSQDTGRRTYEQYF.

This clonotype was seen more than once but under ten times. V is TRBV7-6 and J is TRBJ2-5; 8 nucleotides align to TRBD2. CDR1 is SGHVS, CDR2 FNYEAQ, per germline. Trimming removed 1 base from V and 5 bases from J; junction bases left unmatched: 6. The CDR3 length is 15 residues. CDR3 amino acids: CASSLEHSGAETQYF. As DNA, the CDR3 is TGTGCCAGCAGCTTAGAGCATAGCGGGGCGGAGACCCAGTACTTC.